This paragraph covers one T cell receptor (beta chain) sequence. Antigen: not known. The data were taken from a study of siplizumab effects on memory and regulatory T cells. Points from the study as a whole: Siplizumab significantly reduced alloreactive sequences traceable to unstimulated CD4+ memory cells. There was no confirmation of the suppressive function of proliferating Tregs from siplizumab cultures.

The CDR3 length is 14 residues. The germline V and J ends were trimmed by 2 bases and 2 bases, with 9 bases remaining between them. The V gene's germline CDR1 is MNHEY and CDR2 SVGAGI. Assayed TCR templates numbered 85,000 to 100,000 for each sample. TCRdb's table, derived via immunoSEQ multiplex PCR, lists solely in-frame clones and lacks some. The profile shows about 91,000 clones, roughly 96% of them singletons. The genes are TRBV6-5 and TRBJ1-2; D is ambiguous. The receptor comes from a human donor in good health. Material for sequencing was naive CD4+ T cells sorted from blood. As DNA, the CDR3 is TGTGCCAGCAGTTACCGGCAGCACAACTATGGCTACACCTTC. This gives the protein CASSYRQHNYGYTF.